The 9 T cell receptor beta chains reported below all come from one sample, sequenced in a study of cytomegalovirus exposure and HLA in healthy donors. PCR amplification relied on 60 Vbeta primers (plus 13 Jbeta primers). Measured with immunoSEQ multiplex PCR; TCRdb has only the in-frame clones, and not every one. The record lists more than 95,000 clones, of which the ten most abundant hold roughly 2.5%. Sequenced input: PBMCs. All receptors come from a man aged 25-45 years in good health and CMV-seronegative.

The rearrangement joins TRBV15 to TRBJ2-2; the D gene is possibly TRBD2 (6 bases). CDR1 LNHNV and CDR2 YYDKDF come from the germline V gene (reference sequence). V was trimmed by 3 bases and J by 6 bases, leaving 17 bases between them. This CDR3 comprises 16 residues. Here the CDR3 reads CATSSPLGGEAGELFF. CDR3 nucleotide sequence: TGTGCCACCAGCAGTCCCCTGGGGGGTGAGGCCGGGGAGCTGTTTTTT.

The chain joins TRBV28 to TRBJ2-5; weak D call: TRBD1 (6 bases). The germline V gene encodes CDR1 MDHEN and CDR2 SYDVKM. This CDR3 is 15 amino acids long. V was cut by 2 bases and J by 4 bases, with 14 bases left in between. The CDR3 region has the DNA TGTGCCAGCAGTTTAATGCAGGGGCCGAGAGAGACCCAGTACTTC. It codes for CASSLMQGPRETQYF.

The V gene is TRBV7-2, the J gene TRBJ1-2; D is uncertain. Per the germline V gene, CDR1 is SGHTA and CDR2 is FQGNSA. The V and J ends lost 1 base and 8 bases respectively, with 11 bases between them. This CDR3 spans 13 amino acids. For the CDR3, the DNA is TGTGCCAGCAGCTTAGTCGGGGAGGGCGGCTACACCTTC. This sequence encodes CASSLVGEGGYTF.

The chain couples TRBV30 to TRBJ1-1; D unclear. The CDR3 sequence is 12 residues long. Trimming removed 4 bases from V and 5 bases from J, with 11 bases in between. The germline gives CDR1 GTSNPN, CDR2 SVGIG (reference sequence). The CDR3 sequence is CAWTLIDTEAFF. CDR3 in DNA: TGTGCCTGGACCCTCATAGATACTGAAGCTTTCTTT.

V and J are TRBV10-1 and TRBJ2-4; D possibly corresponds to TRBD1 (5 bases). The CDR3 is 16 residues long. Germline CDR1 WNHNN, CDR2 SYGVQD (reference sequence). V was clipped by 9 bases and J by 2 bases, with 20 bases between them. DNA of the CDR3: TGCGCCAGAGATAAACAGGTTAGGCGAACCAAAAACATTCAGTACTTC. This translates into CARDKQVRRTKNIQYF.

The V call is TRBV7-9, the J call TRBJ1-1, with 9 bases aligning to TRBD1. Germline CDR1 SEHNR, CDR2 FQNEAQ (reference sequence). The CDR3 loop spans 19 amino acids. The V gene end was trimmed by 4 bases and the J gene end by 4 bases; junction bases not matched to a gene: 19. DNA of the CDR3: TGTGCCAGCAGCTCCGGACAGGGGAGGGGGCAGATTGGGGCCACTGAAGCTTTCTTT. Translation gives CASSSGQGRGQIGATEAFF.

The chain recombines TRBV5-4 with TRBJ2-3; 7 bases line up with TRBD1. The CDR3 is 14 residues long. Losses at the gene ends were 4 bases for V and 5 bases for J; bases not matched to a gene: 7. Germline V gene data show CDR1 as SGHNT and CDR2 as YYREEE (reference sequence). CDR3 residues: CASSERQGRDTQYF. CDR3 DNA sequence: TGTGCCAGCAGCGAGAGACAGGGTCGAGATACGCAGTATTTT.

The chain carries TRBV27 and TRBJ1-5; 9 bases match TRBD1. From germline, CDR1 is MNHEY and CDR2 SMNVEV (reference sequence). Losses at the gene ends were 6 bases for V and 0 bases for J; bases not matched to a gene: 12. There are 18 residues in the CDR3. The CDR3 DNA follows: TGTGCCAGCAGCTCAACCGGGACAGGGACTTATAGCAATCAGCCCCAGCATTTT. This codes for CASSSTGTGTYSNQPQHF.

This sequence joins TRBV2 and TRBJ1-5; no firm D call. Between the trimmed V and J ends, which lost 6 bases and 7 bases, there was a span of 19 bases. The CDR3 runs to 15 residues. The germline V gene has CDR1 SNHLY and CDR2 FYNNEI. CDR3: CASSSSSGGWQPQHF. The CDR3 nucleotides read TGTGCCAGCAGCTCGTCATCTGGAGGCTGGCAGCCCCAGCATTTT.